Sequencing of this T cell receptor beta chain was carried out in a study of blood T cell repertoires in COVID-19. Across the study: COVID-19 samples collected from the United States, Italy and Spain covered acute and convalescent phases. PBMCs, B-cell-depleted T cells, or T cells were the source of the cDNA or gDNA that made up the material.

The J segment lost 5 bases and the V segment lost 2 bases, leaving 6 bases of the junction unmatched. The CDR3 loop spans 14 amino acids. Germline V gene data show CDR1 as SGHTA and CDR2 as FQGNSA. Original processing notes: Amplification of reference gene primers was used by the study to estimate nucleated cell counts. Using immunoSEQ multiplex PCR, the repertoire was profiled, and TCRdb retains in-frame clones only, with some absent. The V and J calls and clone size are taken from that table; D and trimming were inferred from the DNA. This table has some 50,000 clones, just over 85% appearing once. A few counts support this clone.

The material sequenced was peripheral blood. V gene TRBV7-2 combines with J gene TRBJ2-7; TRBD1 matches at 7 bases. The TCR was taken from a human donor in a cohort sampled during active COVID-19. The CDR3 DNA is TGTGCCAGCAGCTTAAACAGGGGTGGGGACGAGCAGTACTTC. This translates into CASSLNRGGDEQYF.